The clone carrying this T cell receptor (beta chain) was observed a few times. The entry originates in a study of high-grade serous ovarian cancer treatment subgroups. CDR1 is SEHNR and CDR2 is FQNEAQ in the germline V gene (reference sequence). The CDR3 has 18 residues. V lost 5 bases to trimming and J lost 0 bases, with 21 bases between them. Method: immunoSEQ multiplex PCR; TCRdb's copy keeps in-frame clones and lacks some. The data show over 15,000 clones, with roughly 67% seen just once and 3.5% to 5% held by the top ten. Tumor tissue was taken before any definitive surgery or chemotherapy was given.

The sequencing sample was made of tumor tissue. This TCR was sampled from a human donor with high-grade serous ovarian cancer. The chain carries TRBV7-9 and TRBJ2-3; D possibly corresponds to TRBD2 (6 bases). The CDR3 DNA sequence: TGTGCCAGCAGCGGAGCGGGCAGGAGGGGTCATAGCACAGATACGCAGTATTTT. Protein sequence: CASSGAGRRGHSTDTQYF.